The T cell receptor beta chain described here comes from a study of cytomegalovirus exposure and HLA in healthy donors. Study-wide background: Among about 400 genotyped donors, around 80% fell in the Caucasian-associated ancestry cluster. Study-wide points: Investigators reported approximately 150 TCR beta chains as tied to cytomegalovirus. Later analysis demonstrated an association between a missense DCLRE1C variant and TCR beta V- and J-gene trimming. Upon later analysis, HLA-associated TCR beta chains proved more clonally expanded than other, equally common chains.

The PCR used 60 Vbeta and 13 Jbeta primers. Assay: immunoSEQ multiplex PCR; the TCRdb copy retains only in-frame clones and omits some. The sample has 150,000 to 200,000 clones; 81% are singletons. Regarding this clone: Its target is not known.

V was pared by 0 bases and J by 4 bases, with 11 bases between. The CDR3 covers 15 residues. The germline gives CDR1 LGHNA, CDR2 YSLEER. The sequencing input was PBMCs. The chain employs TRBV4-3 and TRBJ2-3; D may be TRBD1 (5 bases). This sequence was found in a man between 18 and 29 years old in good health and CMV-seronegative. Here the CDR3 DNA reads TGCGCCAGCAGCCAAGATCGGCAGGGTTCAGATACGCAGTATTTT. Its protein is CASSQDRQGSDTQYF.